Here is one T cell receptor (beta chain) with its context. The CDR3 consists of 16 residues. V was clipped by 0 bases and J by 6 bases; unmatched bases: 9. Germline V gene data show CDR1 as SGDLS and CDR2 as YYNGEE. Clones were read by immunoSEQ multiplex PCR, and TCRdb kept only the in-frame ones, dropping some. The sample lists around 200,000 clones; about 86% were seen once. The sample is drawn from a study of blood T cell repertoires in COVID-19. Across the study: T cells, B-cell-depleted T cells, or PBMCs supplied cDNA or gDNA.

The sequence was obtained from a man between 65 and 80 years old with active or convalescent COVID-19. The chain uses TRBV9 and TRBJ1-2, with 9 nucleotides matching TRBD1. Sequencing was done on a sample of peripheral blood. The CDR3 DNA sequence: TGTGCCAGCAGCGTAGGAGGGACCGGGACAGGGAATGGCTACACCTTC. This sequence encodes CASSVGGTGTGNGYTF.